This TCR beta chain is drawn from a study of OX40 agonist ivuxolimab in advanced cancers. The overall study: Ivuxolimab, an antibody acting as an agonist of OX40 (CD134), was used to treat patients. People who had prior anti-PD-1, anti-PD-L1 or anti-CTLA-4 therapy could take part, and roughly 40% had some. Hepatocellular carcinoma, melanoma, renal cell or head and neck cancer affected the dose-escalation patients.

Profiled with immunoSEQ multiplex PCR; TCRdb holds only in-frame clones, not every one. This table holds over 90,000 clones, 85% to 90% found once. CDR1 and CDR2 (germline): SGHTS, YDEGEE. The CDR3 is made up of 16 amino acids. Germline trimming cut 3 bases from V and 5 bases from J; bases unmatched to any gene: 12. Sequenced material: CD4+ or CD8+ T cells sorted from blood, taken in a trial of the OX40 agonist ivuxolimab. The TCR was taken from an adult with an advanced solid tumor such as melanoma, head and neck, liver or kidney cancer. The chain couples TRBV5-8 to TRBJ2-3; 7 nucleotides agree with TRBD2. The CDR3 spells CASSYRIGLVEDTQYF. Written as DNA, the CDR3 is TGTGCCAGCAGCTACCGGATTGGACTAGTAGAAGATACGCAGTATTTT. The complete variable domain, with remaining parts taken from reference TRBV5-8 and TRBJ2-3, reads EAGVTQSPTHLIKTRGQQATLRCSPISGHTSVYWYQQALGLGLQFLLWYDEGEERNRGNFPPRFSGRQFPNYSSELNVNALELEDSALYLCASSYRIGLVEDTQYFGPGTRLTVL.